This entry lists 23 T cell receptor beta chains sequenced from one sample in a study of shared clonotypes between healthy human individuals. Libraries were prepared by immunoSEQ multiplex PCR; TCRdb keeps only in-frame clonotypes and omits some of them. The data show about 1 million clones, with 60% to 80% seen just once and roughly 1.5% held by the top ten. The sequenced sample consisted of memory CD4+ T cells sorted from blood. Subset noted: CD45RA-negative fraction. These receptors were collected from a man aged 18 to 29 in good health.

This clone was seen at least ten times. The chain carries TRBV7-9 and TRBJ1-2; D unresolved. V lost 1 base and J lost 2, with 8 bases in between. Germline V gene data show CDR1 as SEHNR and CDR2 as FQNEAQ (reference sequence). The CDR3 totals 14 residues. The CDR3 here is CASSLVSTNYGYTF. CDR3 bases: TGTGCCAGCAGCTTAGTGTCCACAAACTATGGCTACACCTTC.

DNA for the CDR3: TGTGCCAGCAGCAAAACGGGACCTCCCACGTACGGCTACACCTTC. It specifies CASSKTGPPTYGYTF. The chain is built from TRBV5-4 and TRBJ1-2, with D possibly TRBD1 on 5 matching bases. Germline assignment: CDR1 SGHNT and CDR2 YYREEE (reference sequence). CDR3 size: 15 residues. V lost 4 bases and J 8 bases, leaving 21 bases between the germline ends.

The rearrangement joins TRBV2 to TRBJ2-4; weak D call: TRBD1 (6 bases). With 1 base removed from V and 4 bases from J, the gap between germline ends came to 8 bases. Germline CDR1 is SNHLY and CDR2 is FYNNEI. CDR3 length: 14 amino acids. The CDR3 sequence is CASSEDRAKNIQYF. The CDR3 DNA sequence: TGTGCCAGCAGTGAAGACAGGGCAAAAAACATTCAGTACTTC.

This sequence joins TRBV5-1 and TRBJ2-1; no reliable D call. Germline CDR1 is SGHRS and CDR2 is YFSETQ. The germline V and J ends were trimmed by 0 bases and 9 bases, with 10 bases remaining between them. CDR3 length: 13 residues. This chain's CDR3 is CASSLDGIGEQFF. The CDR3 nucleotides read TGCGCCAGCAGCTTGGATGGAATCGGTGAGCAGTTCTTC.

J is TRBJ2-5 and V is TRBV7-9; possible D gene TRBD1, 6 bases. This CDR3 contains 15 residues. Trimming removed 3 bases at V and 2 bases at J, with 13 bases between. Per the germline V gene, CDR1 is SEHNR and CDR2 is FQNEAQ (reference sequence). This CDR3 is CASSFDRTVQETQYF. The CDR3 coding sequence is TGTGCCAGCAGCTTCGACAGGACCGTACAAGAGACCCAGTACTTC.

The V call is TRBV7-2, the J call TRBJ2-1; 7 bases agree with TRBD2. Germline V gene data show CDR1 as SGHTA and CDR2 as FQGNSA. The junction had 11 bases not matched to a gene; V was cut back by 11 bases and J by 7 bases. This CDR3 is 13 amino acids long. The CDR3 region is CAGGGFLTNEQFF. The CDR3 bases are TGTGCCGGCGGGGGTTTTCTTACAAATGAGCAGTTCTTC.

The J gene is TRBJ1-5, the V gene TRBV6-5, with D perhaps TRBD1 (5 bases). Germline CDR1 reads MNHEY; CDR2 reads SVGAGI. V lost 6 bases to trimming and J lost 0 bases, with 9 bases between them. The CDR3 runs to 14 residues. CDR3 residues: CASRSGNSNQPQHF. In DNA form, the CDR3 reads TGTGCCAGCAGATCAGGGAATAGCAATCAGCCCCAGCATTTT.

Details on this clone: The junction departs from the called germline gene at one end, perhaps through a read error. This chain joins TRBV18 and TRBJ2-1; D is ambiguous. CDR3 length: 14 amino acids. Per the germline V gene, CDR1 is KGHSH and CDR2 is LQKENI. This CDR3 reads CASSPLVVNNVQFF. CDR3 DNA sequence: TGTGCCAGCTCACCACTAGTAGTTAACAATGTGCAGTTCTTC.

The chain has TRBV5-3 and TRBJ2-7; weak D call: TRBD2 (5 bases). TRBV5-3 is reported as an ORF; its role is uncertain. The V and J ends lost 0 bases and 0 bases respectively, with 16 bases between them. CDR3 length equals 17 residues. The CDR3 loop reads CARSLGPTTGSSYEQYF. For the CDR3, the DNA is TGTGCCAGAAGCTTGGGACCTACGACGGGGAGCTCCTACGAGCAGTACTTC.

This clone has just a few counts. This rearrangement joins TRBV10-3 to TRBJ2-2; D is uncertain. The CDR3 totals 17 residues. The V end lost 1 base, the J end lost 2 bases, and 14 bases lay between the germline ends. Germline CDR1 and CDR2: ENHRY and SYGVKD. The chain's CDR3 is CAISEWTVTGNTGELFF. The CDR3, as DNA: TGTGCCATCAGTGAGTGGACGGTAACGGGTAACACCGGGGAGCTGTTTTTT.

The chain joins TRBV2 to TRBJ2-5; no firm D call. The V end lost 4 bases, the J end lost 5 bases, and 11 bases lay between the germline ends. Germline CDR1 and CDR2: SNHLY and FYNNEI. CDR3 length: 13 amino acids. CDR3 sequence: CASSALFWETQYF. CDR3 in DNA: TGTGCCAGCAGTGCCCTCTTTTGGGAGACCCAGTACTTC.

The chain employs TRBV7-2 and TRBJ2-2; 9 nucleotides match TRBD2. This CDR3 has 16 amino acids. Germline V gives CDR1 SGHTA, CDR2 FQGNSA. The J segment lost 5 bases and the V segment lost 5 bases, leaving 9 bases of the junction unmatched. In nucleotides, the CDR3 is TGTGCCAGCAGCCCCCTCAGCGGGAGGTCAACCGGGGAGCTGTTTTTT. This encodes CASSPLSGRSTGELFF. Full variable domain (remainder filled in from reference TRBV7-2 and TRBJ2-2): GAGVSQSPSNKVTEKGKDVELRCDPISGHTALYWYRQSLGQGLEFLIYFQGNSAPDKSGLPSDRFSAERTGGSVSTLTIQRTQQEDSAVYLCASSPLSGRSTGELFFGEGSRLTVL.

The chain carries TRBV28 and TRBJ1-1; D is possibly TRBD1 (5 bases). From germline, CDR1 is MDHEN and CDR2 SYDVKM. V was shortened by 1 base and J by 8 bases, with 17 bases between the two germline ends. The CDR3 runs 15 residues. Written as DNA, the CDR3 is TGTGCCAGCAGTTTATTAACCTCGGACACCCGGGAAGCTTTCTTT. It specifies CASSLLTSDTREAFF.

The CDR3 DNA reads TGTGCCAGCAGCGCCGACACGGTGAACACTGAAGCTTTCTTT. Translating it yields CASSADTVNTEAFF. The genes are TRBV9 and TRBJ1-1; D uncertain. Germline lookup yields CDR1 SGDLS and CDR2 YYNGEE. V was shortened by 3 bases and J by 0 bases, with 9 bases between the two germline ends. CDR3 length: 14 residues.

This clone was picked up one time. This chain links TRBV9 with TRBJ2-3; 13 positions match TRBD2. The CDR3 totals 21 residues. V was clipped by 4 bases and J by 0 bases; unmatched bases: 17. Looked up from germline, CDR1 is SGDLS and CDR2 is YYNGEE. CDR3: CASSPSRLAGGYTLSTDTQYF. CDR3 sequence (DNA): TGTGCCAGCAGCCCGAGTCGACTAGCGGGAGGATATACCCTTAGCACAGATACGCAGTATTTT.

The chain joins TRBV5-1 to TRBJ1-2; possibly TRBD1 for D (5 bases). V was shortened by 5 bases and J by 2 bases, with 13 bases between the two germline ends. Germline V gives CDR1 SGHRS, CDR2 YFSETQ. This CDR3 comprises 14 residues. This chain's CDR3 is CASRRRGGNYGYTF. The CDR3 DNA follows: TGCGCCAGCAGGCGACGGGGCGGGAACTATGGCTACACCTTC. Looking up the rest from reference TRBV5-1 and TRBJ1-2 gives the full variable domain: KAGVTQTPRYLIKTRGQQVTLSCSPISGHRSVSWYQQTPGQGLQFLFEYFSETQRNKGNFPGRFSGRQFSNSRSEMNVSTLELGDSALYLCASRRRGGNYGYTFGSGTRLTVV.

The V and J genes are TRBV2 and TRBJ2-7; D perhaps matches TRBD1 (5 bases). V dropped 7 bases and J dropped 3 bases, with 13 bases sitting between them. The CDR3 has 13 residues. The germline CDR1 and CDR2 sequences are SNHLY and FYNNEI. The CDR3 loop reads CASTIRVDYEQYF. In DNA form, the CDR3 reads TGTGCCAGCACCATCAGGGTAGACTACGAGCAGTACTTC.

This chain uses TRBV19 with TRBJ2-7; D may be TRBD2 (6 bases). The CDR3 extends over 16 amino acids. V lost 1 base and J lost 3, with 16 bases in between. Germline V lookup: CDR1 LNHDA, CDR2 SQIVND (reference sequence). The CDR3 here is CASSIAEGRGLYEQYF. Written as DNA, the CDR3 is TGTGCCAGTAGTATAGCGGAGGGGAGAGGGCTCTACGAGCAGTACTTC.

The chain combines TRBV18 with TRBJ2-1; TRBD2 matches at 10 bases. V was pared by 3 bases and J by 10 bases, with 9 bases of the junction left unmatched. CDR1 KGHSH and CDR2 LQKENI come from the germline V gene. The CDR3 is 15 residues long. The DNA for the CDR3 is TGTGCCAGCTCACCGGCTCAGCGGGAGGGCCGGGAGCAGTTCTTC. It codes for CASSPAQREGREQFF.

This clone appeared many times. The V and J genes are TRBV19 and TRBJ2-1; D unresolved. The length of the CDR3 is 13 residues. Trimming removed 3 bases at V and 10 bases at J, with 13 bases between. In germline, CDR1 is LNHDA, CDR2 SQIVND (reference sequence). CDR3 amino acids: CASSITLLREQFF. The CDR3 nucleotides are TGTGCCAGTAGTATTACACTCCTCAGGGAGCAGTTCTTC.

This clone was seen more than once but under ten times. This specimen includes other DNA sequences encoding the same CDR3. This chain joins TRBV9 and TRBJ2-7, with D unclear. V dropped 4 bases and J dropped 0 bases, with 14 bases sitting between them. Germline assignment: CDR1 SGDLS and CDR2 YYNGEE. The CDR3 extends over 15 amino acids. The chain's CDR3 is CASSLEGGNSYEQYF. The CDR3 nucleotides are TGTGCCAGCAGCCTCGAAGGCGGTAACTCCTACGAGCAGTACTTC.

In this sample, this clone turned up once. The chain is built from TRBV29-1 and TRBJ2-6; D uncertain. V lost 6 bases, J lost 0 bases, and 9 bases lay in between. Germline V gene data show CDR1 as SQVTM and CDR2 as ANQGSEA. The CDR3 totals 14 residues. The CDR3 DNA is TGCAGCGTCAAACGGAGCTCTGGGGCCAACGTCCTGACTTTC. Translating gives CSVKRSSGANVLTF. Full variable domain (outside the CDR3, taken from reference TRBV29-1 and TRBJ2-6): SAVISQKPSRDICQRGTSLTIQCQVDSQVTMMFWYRQQPGQSLTLIATANQGSEATYESGFVIDKFPISRPNLTFSTLTVSNMSPEDSSIYLCSVKRSSGANVLTFGAGSRLTVL.

The rearrangement joins TRBV5-1 to TRBJ1-2; D is perhaps TRBD1 (6 bases). The CDR3 totals 14 residues. Trimming removed 4 bases from V and 4 bases from J, with 14 bases in between. The germline V gene encodes CDR1 SGHRS and CDR2 YFSETQ. The DNA for the CDR3 is TGCGCCAGCAGCCCCCAGGGGCATAGCTATGGCTACACCTTC. This gives the protein CASSPQGHSYGYTF. The whole variable domain, filled in from reference TRBV5-1 and TRBJ1-2, reads KAGVTQTPRYLIKTRGQQVTLSCSPISGHRSVSWYQQTPGQGLQFLFEYFSETQRNKGNFPGRFSGRQFSNSRSEMNVSTLELGDSALYLCASSPQGHSYGYTFGSGTRLTVV.